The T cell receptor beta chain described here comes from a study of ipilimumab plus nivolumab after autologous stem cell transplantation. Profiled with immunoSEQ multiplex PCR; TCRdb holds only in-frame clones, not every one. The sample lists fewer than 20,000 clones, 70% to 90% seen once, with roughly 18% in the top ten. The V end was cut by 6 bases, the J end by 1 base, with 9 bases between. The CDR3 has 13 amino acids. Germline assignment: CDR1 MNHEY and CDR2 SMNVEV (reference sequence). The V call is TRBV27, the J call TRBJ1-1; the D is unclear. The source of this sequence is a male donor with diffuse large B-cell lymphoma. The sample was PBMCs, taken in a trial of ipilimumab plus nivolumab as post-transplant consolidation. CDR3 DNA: TGTGCCAGCAGCCTTTTGTGGAACACTGAAGCTTTCTTT. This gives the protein CASSLLWNTEAFF.